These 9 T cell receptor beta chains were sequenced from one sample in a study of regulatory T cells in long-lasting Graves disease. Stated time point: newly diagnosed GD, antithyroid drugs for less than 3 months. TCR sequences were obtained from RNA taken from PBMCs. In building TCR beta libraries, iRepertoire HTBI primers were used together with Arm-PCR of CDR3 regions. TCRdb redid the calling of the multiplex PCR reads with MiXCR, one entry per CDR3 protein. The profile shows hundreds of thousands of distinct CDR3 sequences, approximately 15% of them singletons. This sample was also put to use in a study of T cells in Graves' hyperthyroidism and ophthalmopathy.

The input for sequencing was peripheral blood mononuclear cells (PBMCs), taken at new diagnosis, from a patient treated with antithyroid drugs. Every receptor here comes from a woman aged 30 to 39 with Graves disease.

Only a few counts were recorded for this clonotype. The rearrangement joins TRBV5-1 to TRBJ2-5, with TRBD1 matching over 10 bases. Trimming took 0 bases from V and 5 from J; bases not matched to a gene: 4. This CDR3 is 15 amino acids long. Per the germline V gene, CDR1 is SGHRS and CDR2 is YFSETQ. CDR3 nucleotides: TGCGCCAGCAGCTTGGGGGACAGGGGTCTGGAGACCCAGTACTTC. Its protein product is CASSLGDRGLETQYF.

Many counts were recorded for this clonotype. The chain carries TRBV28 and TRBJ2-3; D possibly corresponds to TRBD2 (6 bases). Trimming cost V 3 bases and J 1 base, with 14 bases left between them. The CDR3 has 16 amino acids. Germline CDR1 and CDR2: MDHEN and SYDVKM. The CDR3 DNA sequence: TGTGCCAGCAGTTTCGGCTCGGCTAGCGGCACAGATACGCAGTATTTT. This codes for CASSFGSASGTDTQYF.

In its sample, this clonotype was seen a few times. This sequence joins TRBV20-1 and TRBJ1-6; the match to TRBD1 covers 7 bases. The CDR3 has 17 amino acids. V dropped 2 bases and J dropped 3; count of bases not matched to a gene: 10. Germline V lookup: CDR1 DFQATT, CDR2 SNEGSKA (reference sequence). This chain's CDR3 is CSARRQGDAFYNSPLHF. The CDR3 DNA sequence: TGCAGTGCTAGAAGGCAGGGGGACGCCTTCTATAATTCACCCCTCCACTTT.

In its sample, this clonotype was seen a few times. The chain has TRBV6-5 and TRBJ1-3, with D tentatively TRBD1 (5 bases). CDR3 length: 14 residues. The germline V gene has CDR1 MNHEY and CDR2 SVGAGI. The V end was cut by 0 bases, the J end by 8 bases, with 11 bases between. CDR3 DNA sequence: TGTGCCAGCAGTTACTCGATGACAGTGGACACCATATATTTT. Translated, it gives CASSYSMTVDTIYF.

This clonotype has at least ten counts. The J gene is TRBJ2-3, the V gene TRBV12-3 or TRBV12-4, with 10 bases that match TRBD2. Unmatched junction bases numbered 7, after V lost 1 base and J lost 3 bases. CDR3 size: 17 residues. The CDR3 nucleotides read TGTGCCAGCAGTTTAGATTGGACTAGCGGAGGGACAGATACGCAGTATTTT. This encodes CASSLDWTSGGTDTQYF.

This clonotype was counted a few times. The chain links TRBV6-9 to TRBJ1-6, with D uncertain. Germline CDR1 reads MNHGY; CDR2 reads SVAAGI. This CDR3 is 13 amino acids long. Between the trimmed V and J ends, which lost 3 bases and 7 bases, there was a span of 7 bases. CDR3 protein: CASSYLDNSPLHF. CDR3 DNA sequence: TGTGCCAGCAGTTACTTAGACAATTCACCCCTCCACTTT.

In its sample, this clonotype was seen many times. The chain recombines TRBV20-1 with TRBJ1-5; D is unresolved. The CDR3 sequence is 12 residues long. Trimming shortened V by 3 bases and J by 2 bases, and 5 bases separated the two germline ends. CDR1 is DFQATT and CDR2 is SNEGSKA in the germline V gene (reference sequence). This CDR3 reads CSASPGNQPQHF. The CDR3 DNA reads TGCAGTGCTAGCCCAGGCAATCAGCCCCAGCATTTT.

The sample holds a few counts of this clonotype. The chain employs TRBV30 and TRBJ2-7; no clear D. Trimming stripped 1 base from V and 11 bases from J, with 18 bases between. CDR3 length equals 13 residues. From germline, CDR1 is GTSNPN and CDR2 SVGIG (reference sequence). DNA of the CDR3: TGTGCCTGGAGTGGGTCGACATTCAGTTTTGAGTACTTC. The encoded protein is CAWSGSTFSFEYF.

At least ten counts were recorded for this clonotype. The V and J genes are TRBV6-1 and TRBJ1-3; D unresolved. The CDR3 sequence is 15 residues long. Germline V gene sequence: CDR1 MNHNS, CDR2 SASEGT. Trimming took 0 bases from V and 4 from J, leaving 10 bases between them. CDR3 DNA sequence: TGTGCCAGCAGTGAAGCGCAAGCGAGGGGAAACACCATATATTTT. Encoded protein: CASSEAQARGNTIYF.